Below, 7 T cell receptor beta chains from the same sample are listed, as sequenced in a study of T cell clonality in common variable immunodeficiency. Sequenced by immunoSEQ multiplex PCR; TCRdb stores in-frame clones only, minus some. The sample shows tens of thousands of clones, none of them appearing just once. The specimen sequenced was peripheral blood mononuclear cells. These receptors originate from a person aged 18 to 75 in good health.

This clone came up many times. The read comes to an end 3 residues before the CDR3 does, leaving the germline J gene to fill in the end. This chain uses TRBV6-1 with TRBJ1-2, with D perhaps matching TRBD1 (5 bases). Per the germline V gene, CDR1 is MNHNS and CDR2 is SASEGT. The germline V and J ends were trimmed by 4 bases and 5 bases, with 11 bases remaining between them. This CDR3 comprises 13 residues. The DNA read from the CDR3 is TGTGCCAGCAGTGGCCAGGGACTTTATGGC. As protein: CASSGQGLYG. The whole CDR3 sequence reads CASSGQGLYGYTF.

This clone was counted between two and nine times. The observed sequence ends 3 residues before the CDR3 terminus, with the missing tail filled in from the germline J gene. The chain is built from TRBV7-6 and TRBJ2-3; D may be TRBD1 (5 bases). The germline V gene has CDR1 SGHVS and CDR2 FNYEAQ. This CDR3 is 15 amino acids long. The part of the CDR3 DNA that was read is TGTGCCAGCAGCTCCACCTCTGGCGGACAAGAGACG. It is translated as CASSSTSGGQET. In full, the CDR3 is CASSSTSGGQETQYF. Looking up the rest from reference TRBV7-6 and TRBJ2-3 gives the full variable domain: GAGVSQSPRYKVTKRGQDVALRCDPISGHVSLYWYRQALGQGPEFLTYFNYEAQQDKSGLPNDRFSAERPEGSISTLTIQRTEQRDSAMYRCASSSTSGGQETQYFGPGTRLTVL.

This clone was observed a few times. In the same sample, other DNA sequences code for this CDR3. CDR3 sequence: CASSIATVGEQFF. The part of the CDR3 DNA that was read is TGTGCCAGTAGCATTGCGACAGTTGGTGAG. This chain uses TRBV19 with TRBJ2-1; D possibly corresponds to TRBD1 (5 bases). Sequencing ends 3 residues short of the CDR3 end; the germline J gene provides the rest. V lost 6 bases, J lost 9 bases, and 15 bases lay in between. CDR1 is LNHDA and CDR2 is SQIVND in the germline V gene (reference sequence). This CDR3 has 13 amino acids.

This clone came up many times. The read stops 3 residues short of the end of the CDR3; the missing end is completed from the germline J gene. This chain connects TRBV6-1 to TRBJ1-2; D remains unclear. The germline gives CDR1 MNHNS, CDR2 SASEGT. This CDR3 comprises 14 residues. CDR3 DNA (partial): TGTGCCAGCAGTGAAGCGGTAGAGTTCAGGGGC. This sequence encodes CASSEAVEFRG. The entire CDR3 reads CASSEAVEFRGYTF.

This clone has ten or more counts. Read sequence stops 3 residues before the CDR3 end, and the germline J gene provides the missing end. The chain has TRBV20-1 and TRBJ2-5; no clear D gene. The V end was cut by 1 base, the J end by 6 bases, with 21 bases between. CDR1 is DFQATT and CDR2 is SNEGSKA in the germline V gene (reference sequence). The CDR3 has 16 residues. The CDR3 protein is CSARAPRRDGSKTQYF. Incomplete CDR3 DNA: TGCAGTGCTAGAGCCCCACGACGTGACGGGTCTAAGACC.

This clone was counted ten times or more. With the read ending 3 residues before the CDR3 end, the germline J gene is used to fill in that end. V gene TRBV20-1 combines with J gene TRBJ2-3; 8 nucleotides agree with TRBD2. Germline CDR1 is DFQATT and CDR2 is SNEGSKA (reference sequence). The CDR3 runs to 14 residues. Unmatched junction bases numbered 4, after V lost 3 bases and J lost 2 bases. CDR3 DNA (partial): TGCAGTGCTAGCCGACTAGCGTTCACAGATACG. This translates into CSASRLAFTDT. The full CDR3 protein is CSASRLAFTDTQYF.

This clone was counted ten times or more. The CDR3 end is not reached by the read, which stops 3 residues before it; the germline J gene fills it in. This chain uses TRBV14 with TRBJ2-1, with 11 bases lining up with TRBD1. This CDR3 has 16 amino acids. Germline values: CDR1 SGHDN, CDR2 FVKESK. The junction had 3 bases not matched to a gene; V was cut back by 3 bases and J by 2 bases. Here the CDR3 reads CASSQAGQGAYNEQFF. The CDR3 bases that were read are TGTGCCAGCAGCCAGGCGGGACAGGGGGCCTACAATGAG.